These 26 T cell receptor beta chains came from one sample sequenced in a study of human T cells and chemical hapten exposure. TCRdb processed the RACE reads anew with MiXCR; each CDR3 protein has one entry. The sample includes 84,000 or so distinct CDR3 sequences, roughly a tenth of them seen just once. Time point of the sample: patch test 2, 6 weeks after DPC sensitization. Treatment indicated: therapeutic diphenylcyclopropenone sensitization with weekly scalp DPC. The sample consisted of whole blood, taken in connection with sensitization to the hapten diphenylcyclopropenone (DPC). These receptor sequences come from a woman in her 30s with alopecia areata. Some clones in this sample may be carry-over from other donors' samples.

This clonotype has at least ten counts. This CDR3 is CASSFRNTDNQPQHF. The CDR3 DNA reads as TGTGCCAGCAGTTTTAGGAACACGGACAATCAGCCCCAGCATTTT. This chain uses TRBV28 with TRBJ1-5; D ambiguous. Germline V lookup: CDR1 MDHEN, CDR2 SYDVKM. The CDR3 contains 15 residues. Trimming removed 3 bases from V and 3 bases from J, with 12 bases in between.

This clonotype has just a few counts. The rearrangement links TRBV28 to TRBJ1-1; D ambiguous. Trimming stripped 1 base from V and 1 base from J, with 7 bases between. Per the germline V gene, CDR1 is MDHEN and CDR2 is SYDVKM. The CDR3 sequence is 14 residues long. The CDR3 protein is CASSLSMGNTEAFF. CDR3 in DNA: TGTGCCAGCAGTTTATCGATGGGGAACACTGAAGCTTTCTTT. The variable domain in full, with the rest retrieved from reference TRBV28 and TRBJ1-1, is DVKVTQSSRYLVKRTGEKVFLECVQDMDHENMFWYRQDPGLGLRLIYFSYDVKMKEKGDIPEGYSVSREKKERFSLILESASTNQTSMYLCASSLSMGNTEAFFGQGTRLTVV.

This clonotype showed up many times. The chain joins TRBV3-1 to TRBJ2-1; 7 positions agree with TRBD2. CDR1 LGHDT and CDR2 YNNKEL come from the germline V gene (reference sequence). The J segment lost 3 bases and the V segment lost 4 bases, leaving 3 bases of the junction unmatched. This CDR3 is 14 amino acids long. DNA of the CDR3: TGTGCCAGCAGCCGGACTAGAGGCTACAATGAGCAGTTCTTC. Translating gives CASSRTRGYNEQFF.

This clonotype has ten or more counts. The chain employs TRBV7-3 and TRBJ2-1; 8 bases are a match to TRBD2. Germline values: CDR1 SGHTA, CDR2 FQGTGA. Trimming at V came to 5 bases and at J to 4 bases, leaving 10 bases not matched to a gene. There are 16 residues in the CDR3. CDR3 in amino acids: CASSTGSGTRYNEQFF. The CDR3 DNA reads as TGTGCCAGCAGCACCGGGTCAGGGACTAGATACAATGAGCAGTTCTTC.

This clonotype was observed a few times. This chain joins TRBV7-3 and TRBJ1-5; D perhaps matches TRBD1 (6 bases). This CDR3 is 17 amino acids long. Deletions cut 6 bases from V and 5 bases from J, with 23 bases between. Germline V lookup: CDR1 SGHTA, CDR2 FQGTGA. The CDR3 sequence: CASSCNPGGGRYQPQHF. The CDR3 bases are TGTGCCAGCAGTTGCAACCCCGGGGGGGGCCGATATCAGCCCCAGCATTTT.

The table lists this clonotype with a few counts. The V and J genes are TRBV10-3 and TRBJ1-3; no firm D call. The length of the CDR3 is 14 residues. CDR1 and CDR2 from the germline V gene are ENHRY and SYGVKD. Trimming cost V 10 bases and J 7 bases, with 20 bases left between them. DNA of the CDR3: TGTGCCACGCGCGACACTGGAGGCCCTAACACCATATATTTT. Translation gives CATRDTGGPNTIYF.

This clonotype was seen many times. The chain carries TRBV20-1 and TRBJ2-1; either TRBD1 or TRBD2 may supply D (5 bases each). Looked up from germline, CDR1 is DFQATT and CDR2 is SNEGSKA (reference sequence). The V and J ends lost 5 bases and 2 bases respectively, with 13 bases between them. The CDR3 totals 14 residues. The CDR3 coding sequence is TGCAGTGCTCGGGACCCCCGCACCTACAATGAGCAGTTCTTC. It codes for CSARDPRTYNEQFF.

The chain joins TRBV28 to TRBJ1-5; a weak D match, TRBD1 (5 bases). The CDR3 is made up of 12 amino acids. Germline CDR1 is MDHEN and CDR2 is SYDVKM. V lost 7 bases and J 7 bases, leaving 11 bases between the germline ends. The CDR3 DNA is TGTGCCAGCATGGGGGGAATGCAGCCCCAGCATTTT. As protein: CASMGGMQPQHF.

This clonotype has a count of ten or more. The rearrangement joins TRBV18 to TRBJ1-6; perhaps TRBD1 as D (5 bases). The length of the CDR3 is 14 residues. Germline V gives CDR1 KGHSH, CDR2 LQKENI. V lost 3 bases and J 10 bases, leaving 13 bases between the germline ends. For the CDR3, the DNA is TGTGCCAGCTCACCCATGGGGCGCGACTCACCCCTCCACTTT. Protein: CASSPMGRDSPLHF. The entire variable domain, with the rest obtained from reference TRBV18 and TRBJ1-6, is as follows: NAGVMQNPRHLVRRRGQEARLRCSPMKGHSHVYWYRQLPEEGLKFMVYLQKENIIDESGMPKERFSAEFPKEGPSILRIQQVVRGDSAAYFCASSPMGRDSPLHFGNGTRLTVT.

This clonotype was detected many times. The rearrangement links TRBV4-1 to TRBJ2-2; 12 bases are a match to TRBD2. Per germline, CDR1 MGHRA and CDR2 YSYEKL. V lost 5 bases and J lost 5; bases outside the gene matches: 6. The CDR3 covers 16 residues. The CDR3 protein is CASSSTSGRRTGELFF. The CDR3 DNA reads TGCGCCAGCAGCTCGACTAGCGGGAGAAGGACCGGGGAGCTGTTTTTT.

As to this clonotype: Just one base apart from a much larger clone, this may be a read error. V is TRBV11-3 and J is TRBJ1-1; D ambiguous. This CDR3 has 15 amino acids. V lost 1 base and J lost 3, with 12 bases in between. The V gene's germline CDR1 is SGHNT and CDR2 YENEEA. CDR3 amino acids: CASSLASGIDTEAFF. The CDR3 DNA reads TGTGCCAGCAGCTTAGCCTCCGGGATTGACACTGAAGCTTTCTTT.

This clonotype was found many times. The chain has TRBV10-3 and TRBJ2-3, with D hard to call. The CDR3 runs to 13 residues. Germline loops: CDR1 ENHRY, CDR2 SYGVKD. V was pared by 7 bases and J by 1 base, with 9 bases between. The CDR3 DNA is TGTGCCATCACCGAGCTAGGCACAGATACGCAGTATTTT. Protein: CAITELGTDTQYF.

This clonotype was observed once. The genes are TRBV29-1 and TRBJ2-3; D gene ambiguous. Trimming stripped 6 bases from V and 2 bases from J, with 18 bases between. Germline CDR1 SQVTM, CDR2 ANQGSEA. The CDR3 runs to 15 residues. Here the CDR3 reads CSVGSSAQNTDTQYF. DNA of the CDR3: TGCAGCGTGGGGTCCAGCGCCCAAAACACAGATACGCAGTATTTT.

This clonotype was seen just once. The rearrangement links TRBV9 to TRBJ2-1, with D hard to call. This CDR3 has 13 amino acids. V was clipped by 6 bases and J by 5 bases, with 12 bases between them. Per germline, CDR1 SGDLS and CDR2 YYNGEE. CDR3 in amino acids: CASNMWGNNEQFF. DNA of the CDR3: TGTGCCAGCAATATGTGGGGTAACAATGAGCAGTTCTTC.

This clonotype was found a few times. The CDR3 DNA reads as TGTGCCAGCAGTCCACACCCGGACACCACCTACGAGCAGTACTTC. This encodes CASSPHPDTTYEQYF. This chain connects TRBV21-1 to TRBJ2-7; TRBD1 was called by the table and not checked on the DNA. TRBV21-1 corresponds to a pseudogene. The CDR3 covers 15 residues.

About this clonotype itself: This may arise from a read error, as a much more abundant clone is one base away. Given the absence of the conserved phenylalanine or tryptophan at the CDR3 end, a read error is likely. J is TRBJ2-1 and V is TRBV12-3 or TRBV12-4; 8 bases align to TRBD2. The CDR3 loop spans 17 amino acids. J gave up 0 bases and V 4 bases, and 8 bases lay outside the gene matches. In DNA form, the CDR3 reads TGTGCCAGCAGTTCAACTACTAGCGGAAGCTCCTACAATGAGCAGTTCTTG. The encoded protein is CASSSTTSGSSYNEQFL.

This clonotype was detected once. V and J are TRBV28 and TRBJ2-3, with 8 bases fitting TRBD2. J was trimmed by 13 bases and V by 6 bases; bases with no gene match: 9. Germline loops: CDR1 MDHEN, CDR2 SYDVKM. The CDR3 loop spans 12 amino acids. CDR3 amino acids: CASSPSGWQEYF. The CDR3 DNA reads TGTGCCAGCAGCCCTAGCGGGTGGCAAGAGTATTTT.

The CDR3 loop reads CSASDSNSPLHF. CDR3 sequence (DNA): TGCAGTGCCTCAGATTCAAATTCACCCCTCCACTTT. The rearrangement uses TRBV20-1 and TRBJ1-6; D is ambiguous. The CDR3 has 12 residues. Per germline, CDR1 DFQATT and CDR2 SNEGSKA (reference sequence). The germline V and J ends were trimmed by 6 bases and 7 bases, with 10 bases remaining between them.

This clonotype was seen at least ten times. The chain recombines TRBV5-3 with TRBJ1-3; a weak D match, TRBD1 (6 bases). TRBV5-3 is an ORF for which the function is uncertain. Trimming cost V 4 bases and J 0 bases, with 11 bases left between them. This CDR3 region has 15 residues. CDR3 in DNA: TGTGCCAGAAGCGGTACAGGGAGCTCTGGAAACACCATATATTTT. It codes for CARSGTGSSGNTIYF.

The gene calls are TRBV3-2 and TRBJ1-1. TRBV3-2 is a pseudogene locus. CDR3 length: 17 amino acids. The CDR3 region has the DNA TGTGCCAGCAGCCAAGATCGGGGGGAGGCCATGAACACTGAAGCTTTCTTT. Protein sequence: CASSQDRGEAMNTEAFF.

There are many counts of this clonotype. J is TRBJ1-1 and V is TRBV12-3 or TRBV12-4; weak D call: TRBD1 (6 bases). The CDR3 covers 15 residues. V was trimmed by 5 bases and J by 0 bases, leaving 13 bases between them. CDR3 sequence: CASSPGARMNTEAFF. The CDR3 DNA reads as TGTGCCAGCAGTCCGGGGGCGAGGATGAACACTGAAGCTTTCTTT.

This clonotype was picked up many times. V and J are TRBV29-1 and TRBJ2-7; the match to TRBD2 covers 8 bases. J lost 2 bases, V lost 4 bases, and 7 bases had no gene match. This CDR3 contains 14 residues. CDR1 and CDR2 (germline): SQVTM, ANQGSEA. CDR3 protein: CSVAYGLATYEQYF. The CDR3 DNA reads TGCAGCGTTGCCTACGGACTAGCAACCTACGAGCAGTACTTC.

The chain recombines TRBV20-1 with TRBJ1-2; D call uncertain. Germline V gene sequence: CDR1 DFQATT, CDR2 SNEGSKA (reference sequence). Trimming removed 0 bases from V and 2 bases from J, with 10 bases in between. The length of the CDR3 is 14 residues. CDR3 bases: TGCAGTGCTAGAGATAGGGTACGAAACTATGGCTACACCTTC. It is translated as CSARDRVRNYGYTF.

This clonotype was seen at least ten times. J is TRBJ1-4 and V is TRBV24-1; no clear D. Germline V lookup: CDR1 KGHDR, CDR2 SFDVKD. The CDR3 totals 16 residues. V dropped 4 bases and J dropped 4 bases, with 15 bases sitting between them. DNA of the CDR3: TGTGCCACCAGTGACCCGCCGCGGCGGCGTAATGAAAAACTGTTTTTT. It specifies CATSDPPRRRNEKLFF.

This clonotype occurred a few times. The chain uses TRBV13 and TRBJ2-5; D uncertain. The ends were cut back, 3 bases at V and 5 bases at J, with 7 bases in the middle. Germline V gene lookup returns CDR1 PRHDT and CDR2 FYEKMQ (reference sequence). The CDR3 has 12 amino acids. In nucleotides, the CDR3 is TGTGCCAGCAGCTTGTGGGGTGAGACCCAGTACTTC. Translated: CASSLWGETQYF.

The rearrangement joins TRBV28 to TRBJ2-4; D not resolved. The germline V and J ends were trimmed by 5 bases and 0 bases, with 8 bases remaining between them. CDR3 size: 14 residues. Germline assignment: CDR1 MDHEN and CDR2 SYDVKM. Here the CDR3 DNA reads TGTGCCAGCAGTAACATACAAGCCAAAAACATTCAGTACTTC. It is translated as CASSNIQAKNIQYF.